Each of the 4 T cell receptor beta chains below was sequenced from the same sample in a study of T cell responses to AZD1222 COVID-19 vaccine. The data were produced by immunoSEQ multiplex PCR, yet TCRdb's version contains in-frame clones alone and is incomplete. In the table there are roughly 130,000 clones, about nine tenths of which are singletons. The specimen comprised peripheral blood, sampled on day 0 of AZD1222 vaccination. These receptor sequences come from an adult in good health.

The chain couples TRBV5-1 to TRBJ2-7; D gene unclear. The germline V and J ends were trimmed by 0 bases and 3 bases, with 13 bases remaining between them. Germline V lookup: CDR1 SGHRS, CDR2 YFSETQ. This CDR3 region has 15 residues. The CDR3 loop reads CASSLVSGTIYEQYF. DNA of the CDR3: TGCGCCAGCAGCTTGGTGTCGGGCACGATCTACGAGCAGTACTTC.

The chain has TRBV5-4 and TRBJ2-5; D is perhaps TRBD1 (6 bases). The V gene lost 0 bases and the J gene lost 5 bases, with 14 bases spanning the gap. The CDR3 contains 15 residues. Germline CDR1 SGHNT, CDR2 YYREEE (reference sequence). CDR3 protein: CASSLVGAPTETQYF. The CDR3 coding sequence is TGTGCCAGCAGCTTGGTGGGGGCTCCGACGGAGACCCAGTACTTC.

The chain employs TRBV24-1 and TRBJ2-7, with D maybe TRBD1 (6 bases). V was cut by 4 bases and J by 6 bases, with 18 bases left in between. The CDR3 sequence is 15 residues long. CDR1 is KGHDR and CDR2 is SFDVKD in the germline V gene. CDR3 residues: CATSDERTAPGEQYF. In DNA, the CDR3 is TGTGCCACCAGTGACGAAAGGACAGCCCCTGGCGAGCAGTACTTC.

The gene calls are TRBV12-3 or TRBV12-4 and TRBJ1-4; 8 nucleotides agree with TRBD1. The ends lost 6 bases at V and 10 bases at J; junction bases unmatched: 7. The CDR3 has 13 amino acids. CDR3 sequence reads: CASSLGQVGKLFF. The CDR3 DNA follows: TGTGCCAGCAGCCTGGGACAGGTTGGAAAACTGTTTTTT.